Below, 13 T cell receptor beta chains from the same sample are listed, as sequenced in a study of blood T cells in healthy people across ages. A sample-barcoded 5' primer and a J-beta primer mix were used in a second PCR of roughly 7 to 11 cycles. TCRdb itself ran the 5' RACE reads through MiXCR, one entry per CDR3 protein. The table lists 1.5 million to 2 million distinct CDR3 sequences, around half of them singletons. The sample was blood. Source of these receptors: a woman in her thirties or forties in good health.

The J gene is TRBJ2-1, the V gene TRBV4-3; a weak D match, TRBD2 (6 bases). This CDR3 has 15 residues. V lost 0 bases and J lost 8, with 14 bases in between. From germline, CDR1 is LGHNA and CDR2 YSLEER. CDR3: CASSQEVGDFDEQFF. CDR3 DNA sequence: TGCGCCAGCAGCCAAGAGGTAGGGGACTTCGATGAGCAGTTCTTC.

The chain uses TRBV12-3 or TRBV12-4 and TRBJ1-2; unclear D gene. CDR3 length: 15 amino acids. V gave up 4 bases and J gave up 0 bases, with 12 bases separating them. In DNA form, the CDR3 reads TGTGCCAGCAGTTCAGGAGAAAACTCTAACTATGGCTACACCTTC. Translating it yields CASSSGENSNYGYTF.

This clonotype was found once. The J gene is TRBJ2-3, the V gene TRBV6-2 or TRBV6-3; D perhaps matches TRBD1 (5 bases). V lost 2 bases to trimming and J lost 4 bases, with 13 bases between them. CDR1 and CDR2 (germline): MNHEY, SVGEGT. This CDR3 is 15 amino acids long. This CDR3 reads CASSYEQGRADTQYF. CDR3 DNA: TGTGCCAGCAGTTACGAGCAGGGTAGGGCAGATACGCAGTATTTT.

This clonotype was counted a few times. The V call is TRBV3-1, the J call TRBJ2-4; TRBD1 agrees at 8 bases. The J call is doubtful: the DNA matches TRBJ2-5 better. Germline CDR1 is LGHDT and CDR2 is YNNKEL (reference sequence). The CDR3 extends over 15 amino acids. In DNA, the CDR3 is TGTGCCAGCAGCCAGGGACAGGCGATACAAGAGACCCAGTACTTC. This codes for CASSQGQAIQETQYF.

The rearrangement links TRBV7-2 to TRBJ2-6; D perhaps matches TRBD1 (6 bases). CDR3 size: 17 residues. V lost 0 bases and J 1 base, leaving 10 bases between the germline ends. In germline, CDR1 is SGHTA, CDR2 FQGNSA. Here the CDR3 DNA reads TGTGCCAGCAGCTTAGCCCAAACAGGGTCTGGGGCCAACGTCCTGACTTTC. It yields the protein CASSLAQTGSGANVLTF.

The chain employs TRBV6-5 and TRBJ2-3, with 10 bases fitting TRBD2. The CDR3 has 15 residues. The J segment lost 8 bases and the V segment lost 6 bases, leaving 11 bases of the junction unmatched. CDR1 and CDR2 from the germline V gene are MNHEY and SVGAGI. The CDR3, as DNA: TGTGCCAGCAGCTATAGCGGGGGGACAACCCCTACGCAGTATTTT. It yields the protein CASSYSGGTTPTQYF.

The chain recombines TRBV7-9 with TRBJ2-1, with D possibly TRBD2 on 6 matching bases. Trimming removed 5 bases at V and 6 bases at J, with 14 bases between. CDR1 is SEHNR, CDR2 FQNEAQ, per germline (reference sequence). The CDR3 contains 14 residues. The CDR3 here is CASSPGLLINEQFF. In DNA, the CDR3 is TGTGCCAGCAGCCCAGGACTACTTATCAATGAGCAGTTCTTC.

The chain couples TRBV5-1 to TRBJ2-1, with 7 bases that match TRBD1. Per germline, CDR1 SGHRS and CDR2 YFSETQ. Trimming cost V 3 bases and J 6 bases; bases outside gene matches: 18. The CDR3 consists of 18 residues. Here the CDR3 reads CASSSGPTIPGQSNEQFF. CDR3 bases: TGCGCCAGCAGCTCTGGGCCCACAATACCGGGACAGAGCAATGAGCAGTTCTTC.

The chain recombines TRBV20-1 with TRBJ2-4, with D possibly TRBD2 on 6 matching bases. The J call may be incorrect, as the DNA end agrees better with TRBJ2-5. This CDR3 has 14 amino acids. Germline CDR1 reads DFQATT; CDR2 reads SNEGSKA (reference sequence). The CDR3, as DNA: TGCAGTGCTAGAGACGCGAGCGGGCTAGAGACCCAGTACTTC. Encoded protein: CSARDASGLETQYF.

This clonotype was found a few times. The chain carries TRBV12-3 or TRBV12-4 and TRBJ2-3; the D is unclear. The V gene lost 3 bases and the J gene lost 7 bases, with 5 bases spanning the gap. This CDR3 spans 11 amino acids. DNA of the CDR3: TGTGCCAGCAGTTTCACGCATACGCAGTATTTT. The encoded protein is CASSFTHTQYF.

The rearrangement uses TRBV7-2 and TRBJ2-7, with D possibly matching TRBD1 (5 bases). Germline assignment: CDR1 SGHTA and CDR2 FQGNSA. V lost 1 base, J lost 6 bases, and 16 bases lay in between. The CDR3 loop spans 15 amino acids. Written as DNA, the CDR3 is TGTGCCAGCAGCTTAGACGGCTCGACAGTTCTCGAGCAGTACTTC. Translated: CASSLDGSTVLEQYF.

The V and J genes are TRBV7-2 and TRBJ2-4, with 9 bases that match TRBD2. From germline, CDR1 is SGHTA and CDR2 FQGNSA. CDR3 length equals 15 residues. V lost 8 bases, J lost 9 bases, and 14 bases stayed unmatched. For the CDR3, the DNA is TGTGCCAGCGGCTCAACAGCCGGGACTAGCTTCATTCAGTACTTC. This sequence encodes CASGSTAGTSFIQYF. The full variable domain, completed using reference TRBV7-2 and TRBJ2-4, is GAGVSQSPSNKVTEKGKDVELRCDPISGHTALYWYRQSLGQGLEFLIYFQGNSAPDKSGLPSDRFSAERTGGSVSTLTIQRTQQEDSAVYLCASGSTAGTSFIQYFGAGTRLSVL.

This clonotype was seen once. The chain carries TRBV28 and TRBJ2-7; 9 nucleotides agree with TRBD1. The CDR3 has 15 residues. Germline V CDR1 and CDR2: MDHEN, SYDVKM. V was clipped by 6 bases and J by 1 base; unmatched bases: 7. The CDR3 DNA sequence: TGTGCCAGCAGCCCCGGGACAGGGATGTCCTACGAGCAGTACTTC. Its protein product is CASSPGTGMSYEQYF.